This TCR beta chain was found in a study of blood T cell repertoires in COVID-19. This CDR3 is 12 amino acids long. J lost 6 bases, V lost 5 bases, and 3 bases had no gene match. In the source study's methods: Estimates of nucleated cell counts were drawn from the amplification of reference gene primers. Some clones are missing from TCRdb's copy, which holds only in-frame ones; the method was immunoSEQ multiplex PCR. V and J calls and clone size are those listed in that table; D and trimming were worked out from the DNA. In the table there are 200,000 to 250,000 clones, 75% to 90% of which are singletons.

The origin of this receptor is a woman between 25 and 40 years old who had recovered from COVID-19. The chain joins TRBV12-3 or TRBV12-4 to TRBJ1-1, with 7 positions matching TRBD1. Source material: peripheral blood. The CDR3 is CASSTGVSEAFF. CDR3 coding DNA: TGTGCCAGCAGTACAGGGGTCTCTGAAGCTTTCTTT.